One sample yielded the 21 T cell receptor beta chains listed below, sequenced in a study of cytomegalovirus exposure and HLA in healthy donors. PCR amplification relied on 60 Vbeta primers (plus 13 Jbeta primers). The repertoire was sequenced with immunoSEQ multiplex PCR; TCRdb's copy has only in-frame clones and lacks some. Of 150,000 to 200,000 clones in the sample, roughly 80% were seen once. The sequenced sample was PBMCs. These receptors originate from a boy younger than 18 in good health and CMV-seronegative.

V is TRBV30 and J is TRBJ2-7; the D gene is possibly TRBD1 (5 bases). Trimming removed 0 bases at V and 6 bases at J, with 9 bases between. From germline, CDR1 is GTSNPN and CDR2 SVGIG (reference sequence). The length of the CDR3 is 12 residues. In nucleotides, the CDR3 is TGTGCCTGGAGTGTTGTAGGGGCCGAGCAGTACTTC. Translating it yields CAWSVVGAEQYF.

The rearrangement uses TRBV30 and TRBJ1-2; D gene uncertain. CDR3 length equals 12 residues. Germline values: CDR1 GTSNPN, CDR2 SVGIG (reference sequence). V was cut by 2 bases and J by 8 bases, with 12 bases left in between. CDR3 sequence: CAWSYGMSGYTF. The CDR3 coding sequence is TGTGCCTGGAGTTACGGTATGAGCGGCTACACCTTC.

V and J are TRBV6-5 and TRBJ2-7; no clear D. V lost 5 bases to trimming and J lost 4 bases, with 15 bases between them. The germline CDR1 and CDR2 sequences are MNHEY and SVGAGI. This CDR3 is built from 14 residues. CDR3 nucleotides: TGTGCCAGCAGTGCTGGGCTCAGTTTTTACGAGCAGTACTTC. It translates to CASSAGLSFYEQYF.

With respect to this clone: Other nucleotide sequences from this sample produce the same CDR3. The chain links TRBV27 to TRBJ2-1; 8 bases map to TRBD2. With V trimmed by 4 bases and J by 3 bases, 2 bases remained unmatched. Germline CDR1 is MNHEY and CDR2 is SMNVEV (reference sequence). This CDR3 spans 14 amino acids. The CDR3 sequence: CASSSGGSYNEQFF. The CDR3 region has the DNA TGTGCCAGCAGTTCGGGAGGGAGCTACAATGAGCAGTTCTTC.

The chain couples TRBV4-2 to TRBJ1-4; D ambiguous. V was pared by 1 base and J by 7 bases, with 19 bases between. Per the germline V gene, CDR1 is LGHNA and CDR2 is YNFKEQ. This CDR3 is built from 17 residues. CDR3 protein: CASSQGTKDPGFEKLFF. In nucleotides, the CDR3 is TGTGCCAGCAGCCAAGGGACTAAAGACCCAGGATTTGAAAAACTGTTTTTT.

This clone was seen only once. The chain is built from TRBV7-9 and TRBJ1-4; no definite D call. The CDR3 is made up of 15 amino acids. Germline V lookup: CDR1 SEHNR, CDR2 FQNEAQ (reference sequence). With 6 bases removed from V and 6 bases from J, the gap between germline ends came to 17 bases. The CDR3 DNA reads TGTGCCAGCAGTCTTAGTCTCCCACGGGATGAAAAACTGTTTTTT. Protein: CASSLSLPRDEKLFF.

This chain links TRBV9 with TRBJ2-7, with a possible D match to TRBD2 (5 bases). The V and J ends lost 1 base and 0 bases respectively, with 11 bases between them. Germline-derived CDR1 and CDR2 are SGDLS and YYNGEE. The length of the CDR3 is 15 residues. CDR3 DNA: TGTGCCAGCAGCGTAAAGTCGGGAAGCTCCTACGAGCAGTACTTC. It is translated as CASSVKSGSSYEQYF.

The chain has TRBV29-1 and TRBJ2-7; the match to TRBD1 covers 9 bases. Germline V gene sequence: CDR1 SQVTM, CDR2 ANQGSEA. Trimming took 1 base from V and 5 from J; bases not matched to a gene: 12. The CDR3 runs to 16 residues. In DNA, the CDR3 is TGCAGCGTTGAAGGGTTTAGGGACAGGGCTTATAACGAGCAGTACTTC. The encoded protein is CSVEGFRDRAYNEQYF.

The V gene is TRBV7-8, the J gene TRBJ1-4, with D unclear. This CDR3 comprises 15 residues. V was shortened by 5 bases and J by 4 bases, with 14 bases between the two germline ends. From germline, CDR1 is SGHVS and CDR2 FQNEAQ. The CDR3 DNA sequence: TGTGCCAGCAGCCCGACACATGCCGTTAATGAAAAACTGTTTTTT. Residues: CASSPTHAVNEKLFF.

This clone has a handful of counts. The V and J genes are TRBV7-2 and TRBJ2-3; 7 nucleotides align to TRBD2. The V gene's germline CDR1 is SGHTA and CDR2 FQGNSA. V shed 3 bases, J shed 8 bases, and the junction held 5 bases outside the gene matches. CDR3 length: 13 residues. The CDR3 loop reads CASSFSTSSTQYF. The CDR3 DNA is TGTGCCAGCAGCTTTTCGACTAGCAGTACGCAGTATTTT.

This clone has only one observation. The chain has TRBV9 and TRBJ2-5; the D gene is possibly TRBD1 (5 bases). The ends were cut back, 2 bases at V and 3 bases at J, with 17 bases in the middle. The length of the CDR3 is 16 residues. Per germline, CDR1 SGDLS and CDR2 YYNGEE. CDR3 in DNA: TGTGCCAGCAGCGTCTCCCCAGGGCAGAGTAAAGAGACCCAGTACTTC. Its translation is CASSVSPGQSKETQYF.

In DNA, the CDR3 is TGTGCCAGCAGCTTTTTCGCCCTGGGGGGGCGAGAGACCCAGTACTTC. Translation gives CASSFFALGGRETQYF. V is TRBV11-2 and J is TRBJ2-5; TRBD2 might be the D (7 bases). The CDR3 extends over 16 amino acids. In germline, CDR1 is SGHAT, CDR2 FQNNGV. Trimming took 3 bases from V and 4 from J, leaving 18 bases between them.

The CDR3 nucleotides read TGCGCCAGCAGCTTGCCGCATACCGGGACAGGCGGTGGCTACACCTTC. It translates to CASSLPHTGTGGGYTF. V gene TRBV5-1 combines with J gene TRBJ1-2, with 8 bases matching TRBD1. CDR1 SGHRS and CDR2 YFSETQ come from the germline V gene. The CDR3 has 16 amino acids. V dropped 1 base and J dropped 7; count of bases not matched to a gene: 12.

This clone was observed a single time. V usage is TRBV30 and J usage is TRBJ2-1; 11 bases agree with TRBD2. V was pared by 1 base and J by 9 bases, with 5 bases of the junction left unmatched. CDR3 length equals 14 residues. The germline gives CDR1 GTSNPN, CDR2 SVGIG (reference sequence). The CDR3 region has the DNA TGTGCCTGGAGTGGACTAGCGGGATACGGTGAGCAGTTCTTC. The encoded protein is CAWSGLAGYGEQFF.

The chain has TRBV27 and TRBJ2-7; 9 nucleotides align to TRBD1. The CDR3 length is 14 residues. Trimming at V came to 6 bases and at J to 2 bases, leaving 5 bases not matched to a gene. The germline V gene encodes CDR1 MNHEY and CDR2 SMNVEV (reference sequence). CDR3 sequence: CASRPGTGTYEQYF. Here the CDR3 DNA reads TGTGCCAGCAGACCCGGGACAGGGACCTACGAGCAGTACTTC.

The CDR3 region has the DNA TGTGCCAGTAGTATTCCGACGGGACAGGGGGCCGGGGAGCTGTTTTTT. Protein product: CASSIPTGQGAGELFF. V gene TRBV19 combines with J gene TRBJ2-2; 11 nucleotides match TRBD1. The CDR3 has 16 residues. Unmatched junction bases numbered 6, after V lost 3 bases and J lost 6 bases. CDR1 is LNHDA and CDR2 is SQIVND in the germline V gene (reference sequence).

The chain is built from TRBV4-1 and TRBJ2-7; weak D call: TRBD2 (5 bases). There are 14 residues in the CDR3. CDR1 and CDR2 from the germline V gene are MGHRA and YSYEKL. V lost 4 bases to trimming and J lost 3 bases, with 13 bases between them. This CDR3 is CASSPRSGGYEQYF. The CDR3 nucleotides read TGCGCCAGCAGCCCCCGCTCCGGAGGCTACGAGCAGTACTTC.

This clone showed up just a few times. CDR3 DNA sequence: TGTGCCGTCACACAGGGTACTAACTATGGCTACACCTTC. Its protein is CAVTQGTNYGYTF. This chain joins TRBV2 and TRBJ1-2; D is perhaps TRBD1 (6 bases). Germline CDR1 reads SNHLY; CDR2 reads FYNNEI. This CDR3 has 13 amino acids. V was clipped by 11 bases and J by 0 bases, with 13 bases between them.

This clone was detected a few times. The chain joins TRBV5-4 to TRBJ2-3; TRBD1 is a possible D gene (6 bases). The V and J ends lost 9 bases and 6 bases respectively, with 14 bases between them. Germline loops: CDR1 SGHNT, CDR2 YYREEE (reference sequence). CDR3 length: 12 amino acids. The CDR3 region is CAIPMQGDTQYF. The CDR3 nucleotides are TGTGCCATCCCGATGCAGGGGGATACGCAGTATTTT.

The count of this clone is one. The chain couples TRBV4-3 to TRBJ2-5, with D possibly matching TRBD2 (6 bases). The CDR3 has 15 amino acids. In germline, CDR1 is LGHNA, CDR2 YSLEER. Trimming removed 4 bases at V and 4 bases at J, with 16 bases between. CDR3: CASSLDWRGAETQYF. Written as DNA, the CDR3 is TGCGCCAGCAGCCTAGACTGGAGGGGAGCAGAGACCCAGTACTTC.

The V and J genes are TRBV6-5 and TRBJ1-2; 7 nucleotides agree with TRBD1. The CDR3 consists of 16 residues. The germline V gene has CDR1 MNHEY and CDR2 SVGAGI. Trimming removed 4 bases from V and 5 bases from J; junction bases left unmatched: 13. CDR3 nucleotide sequence: TGTGCCAGCAGTTCCACAGGGGCCCCGGCGCGGTATGGCTACACCTTC. Its translation: CASSSTGAPARYGYTF.